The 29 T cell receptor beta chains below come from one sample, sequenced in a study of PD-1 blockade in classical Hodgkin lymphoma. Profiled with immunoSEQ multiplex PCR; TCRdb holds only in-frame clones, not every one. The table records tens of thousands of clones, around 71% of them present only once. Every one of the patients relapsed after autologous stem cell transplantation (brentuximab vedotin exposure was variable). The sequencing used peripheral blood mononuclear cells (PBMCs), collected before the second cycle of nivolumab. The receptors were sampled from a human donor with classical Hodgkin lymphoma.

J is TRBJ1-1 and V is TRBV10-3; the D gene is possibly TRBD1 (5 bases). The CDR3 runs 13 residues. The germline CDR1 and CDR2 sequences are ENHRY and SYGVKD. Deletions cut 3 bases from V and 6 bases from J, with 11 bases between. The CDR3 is CAISEAQGSEAFF. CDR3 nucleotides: TGTGCCATCAGTGAAGCTCAGGGTTCTGAAGCTTTCTTT.

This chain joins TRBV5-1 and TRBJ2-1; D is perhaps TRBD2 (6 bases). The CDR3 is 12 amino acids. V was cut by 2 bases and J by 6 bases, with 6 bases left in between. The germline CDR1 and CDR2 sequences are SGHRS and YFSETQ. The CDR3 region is CASSLAGNEQFF. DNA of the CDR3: TGCGCCAGCAGCTTAGCGGGCAATGAGCAGTTCTTC.

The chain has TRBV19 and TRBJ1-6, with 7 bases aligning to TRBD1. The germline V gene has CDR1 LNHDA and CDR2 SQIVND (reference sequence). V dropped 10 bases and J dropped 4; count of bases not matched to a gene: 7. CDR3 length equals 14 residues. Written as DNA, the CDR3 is TGTGCCACCAAGACAGGGAATTATAATTCACCCCTCCACTTT. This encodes CATKTGNYNSPLHF.

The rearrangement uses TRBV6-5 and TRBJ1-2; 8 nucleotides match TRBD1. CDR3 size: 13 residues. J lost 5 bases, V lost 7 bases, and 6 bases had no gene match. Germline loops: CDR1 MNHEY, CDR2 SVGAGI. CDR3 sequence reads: CASTQDRVYGYTF. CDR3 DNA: TGTGCCAGCACTCAGGACAGGGTTTATGGCTACACCTTC.

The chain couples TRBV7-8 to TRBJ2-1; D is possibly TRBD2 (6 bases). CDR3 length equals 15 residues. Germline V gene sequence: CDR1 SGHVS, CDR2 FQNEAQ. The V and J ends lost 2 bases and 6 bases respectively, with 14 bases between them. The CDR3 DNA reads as TGTGCCAGCAGCTTACATGGCGGGGAGCTCAATGAGCAGTTCTTC. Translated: CASSLHGGELNEQFF.

The CDR3 here is CAHGEGSYEQYF. The CDR3 DNA reads TGTGCCCATGGGGAGGGCTCCTACGAGCAGTACTTC. V is TRBV6-6 and J is TRBJ2-7; 7 bases line up with TRBD2. The CDR3 is made up of 12 amino acids. The ends lost 11 bases at V and 0 bases at J; junction bases unmatched: 4. Germline-derived CDR1 and CDR2 are MNHNY and SVGAGI (reference sequence).

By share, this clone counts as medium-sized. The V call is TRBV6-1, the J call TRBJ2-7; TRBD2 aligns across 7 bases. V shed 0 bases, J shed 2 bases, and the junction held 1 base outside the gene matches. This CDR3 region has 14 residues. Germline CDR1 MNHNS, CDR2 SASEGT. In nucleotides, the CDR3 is TGTGCCAGCAGTGAAGCGGGAGGGACCTACGAGCAGTACTTC. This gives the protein CASSEAGGTYEQYF.

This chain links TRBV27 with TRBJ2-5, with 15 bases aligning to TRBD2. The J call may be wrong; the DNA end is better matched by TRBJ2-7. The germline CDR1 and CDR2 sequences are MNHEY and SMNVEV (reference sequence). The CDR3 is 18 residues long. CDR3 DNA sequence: TGTGCCAGCAGTTCCGGACTAGCGGGGGGGCGTCCGACCTACGAGCAGTACTTC. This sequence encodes CASSSGLAGGRPTYEQYF.

The CDR3 DNA is TGTGCCAGCAGTCGGGGGTCTGGAAACACCATATATTTT. Protein sequence: CASSRGSGNTIYF. The chain joins TRBV6-6 to TRBJ1-3; D is possibly TRBD1 (5 bases). V lost 5 bases and J lost 1, with 6 bases in between. Germline loops: CDR1 MNHNY, CDR2 SVGAGI (reference sequence). There are 13 residues in the CDR3.

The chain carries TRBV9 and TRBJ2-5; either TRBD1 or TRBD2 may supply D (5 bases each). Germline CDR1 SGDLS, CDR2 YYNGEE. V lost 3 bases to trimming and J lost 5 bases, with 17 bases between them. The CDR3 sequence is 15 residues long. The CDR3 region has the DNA TGTGCCAGCAGCGGTTCCGGGACGTACTTGGAGACCCAGTACTTC. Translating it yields CASSGSGTYLETQYF.

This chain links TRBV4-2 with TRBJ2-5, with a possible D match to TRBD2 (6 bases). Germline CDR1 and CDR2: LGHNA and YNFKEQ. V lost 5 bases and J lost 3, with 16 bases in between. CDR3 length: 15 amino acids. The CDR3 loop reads CASSSRLGREETQYF. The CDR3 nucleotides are TGTGCCAGCAGCAGTAGACTAGGTCGGGAAGAGACCCAGTACTTC.

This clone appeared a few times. CDR3 coding DNA: TGTGCCGGATTACAGGGGGATTATGGCTACACCTTC. The encoded protein is CAGLQGDYGYTF. This rearrangement joins TRBV5-8 to TRBJ1-2, with 8 bases lining up with TRBD1. CDR3 length: 12 residues. CDR1 is SGHTS, CDR2 YDEGEE, per germline. With V trimmed by 10 bases and J by 5 bases, 7 bases remained unmatched. The full variable domain, with the rest looked up from reference TRBV5-8 and TRBJ1-2, is EAGVTQSPTHLIKTRGQQATLRCSPISGHTSVYWYQQALGLGLQFLLWYDEGEERNRGNFPPRFSGRQFPNYSSELNVNALELEDSALYLCAGLQGDYGYTFGSGTRLTVV.

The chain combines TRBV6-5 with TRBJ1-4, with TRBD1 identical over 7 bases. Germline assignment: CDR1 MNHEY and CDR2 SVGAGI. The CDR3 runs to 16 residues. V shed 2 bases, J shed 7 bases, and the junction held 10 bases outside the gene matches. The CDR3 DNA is TGTGCCAGCAGTTACGTGAACAGGGGCGAGGGTGAAAAACTGTTTTTT. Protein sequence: CASSYVNRGEGEKLFF.

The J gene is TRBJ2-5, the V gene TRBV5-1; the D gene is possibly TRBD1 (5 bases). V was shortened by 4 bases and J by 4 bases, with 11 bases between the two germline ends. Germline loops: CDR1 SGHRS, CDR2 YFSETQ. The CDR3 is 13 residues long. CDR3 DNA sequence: TGCGCCAGCAGCCCTGGACAAGGAGAGACCCAGTACTTC. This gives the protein CASSPGQGETQYF.

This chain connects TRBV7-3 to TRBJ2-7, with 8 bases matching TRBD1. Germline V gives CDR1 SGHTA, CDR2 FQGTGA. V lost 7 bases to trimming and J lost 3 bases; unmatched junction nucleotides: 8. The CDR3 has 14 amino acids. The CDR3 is CASIGRQGIYEQYF. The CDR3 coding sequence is TGTGCCAGCATCGGGAGACAGGGGATCTACGAGCAGTACTTC.

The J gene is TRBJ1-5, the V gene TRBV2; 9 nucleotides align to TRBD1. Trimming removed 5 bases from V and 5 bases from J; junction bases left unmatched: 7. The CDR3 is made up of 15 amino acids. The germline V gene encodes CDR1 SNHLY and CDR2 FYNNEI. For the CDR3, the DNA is TGTGCCAGCAGTCAACCGGGACAGGGTCATCAGCCCCAGCATTTT. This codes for CASSQPGQGHQPQHF.

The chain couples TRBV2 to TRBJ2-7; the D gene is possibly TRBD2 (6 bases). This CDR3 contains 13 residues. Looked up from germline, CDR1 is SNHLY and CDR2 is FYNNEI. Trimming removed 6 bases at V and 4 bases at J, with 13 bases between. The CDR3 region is CASRGGRGYEQYF. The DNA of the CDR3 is TGTGCCAGCAGGGGGGGTCGTGGGTACGAGCAGTACTTC.

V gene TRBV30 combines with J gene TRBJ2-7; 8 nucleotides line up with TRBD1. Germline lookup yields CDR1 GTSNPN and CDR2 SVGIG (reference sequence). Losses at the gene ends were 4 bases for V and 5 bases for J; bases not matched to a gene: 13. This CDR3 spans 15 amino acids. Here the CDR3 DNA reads TGTGCCTGGAAGGCAGGGCAGGGGGCGCGGGACGAGCAGTACTTC. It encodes CAWKAGQGARDEQYF.

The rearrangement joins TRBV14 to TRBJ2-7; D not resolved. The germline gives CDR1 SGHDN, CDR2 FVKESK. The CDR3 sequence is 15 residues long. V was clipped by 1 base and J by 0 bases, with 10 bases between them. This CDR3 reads CASSQVAAASYEQYF. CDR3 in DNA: TGTGCCAGCAGCCAAGTTGCAGCAGCCTCCTACGAGCAGTACTTC.

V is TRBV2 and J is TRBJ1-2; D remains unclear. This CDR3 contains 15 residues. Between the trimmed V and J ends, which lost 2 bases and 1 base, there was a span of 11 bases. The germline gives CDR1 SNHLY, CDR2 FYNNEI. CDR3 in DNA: TGTGCCAGCAGTGAACGCGAAGCTATTAACTATGGCTACACCTTC. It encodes CASSEREAINYGYTF. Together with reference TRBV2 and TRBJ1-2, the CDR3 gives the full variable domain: EPEVTQTPSHQVTQMGQEVILRCVPISNHLYFYWYRQILGQKVEFLVSFYNNEISEKSEIFDDQFSVERPDGSNFTLKIRSTKLEDSAMYFCASSEREAINYGYTFGSGTRLTVV.

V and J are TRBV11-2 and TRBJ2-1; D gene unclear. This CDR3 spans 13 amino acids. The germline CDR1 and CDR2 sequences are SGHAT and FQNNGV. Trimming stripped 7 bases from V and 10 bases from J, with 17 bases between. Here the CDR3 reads CASTSGPHLEQFF. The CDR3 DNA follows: TGTGCCAGCACCTCCGGACCGCATCTAGAGCAGTTCTTC.

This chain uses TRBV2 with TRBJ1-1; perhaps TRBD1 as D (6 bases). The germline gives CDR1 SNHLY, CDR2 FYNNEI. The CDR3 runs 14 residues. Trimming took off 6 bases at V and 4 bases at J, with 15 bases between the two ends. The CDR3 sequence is CASSEDSGSTEAFF. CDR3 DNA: TGTGCCAGCAGCGAGGACAGCGGCAGCACTGAAGCTTTCTTT. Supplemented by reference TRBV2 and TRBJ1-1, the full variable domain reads EPEVTQTPSHQVTQMGQEVILRCVPISNHLYFYWYRQILGQKVEFLVSFYNNEISEKSEIFDDQFSVERPDGSNFTLKIRSTKLEDSAMYFCASSEDSGSTEAFFGQGTRLTVV.

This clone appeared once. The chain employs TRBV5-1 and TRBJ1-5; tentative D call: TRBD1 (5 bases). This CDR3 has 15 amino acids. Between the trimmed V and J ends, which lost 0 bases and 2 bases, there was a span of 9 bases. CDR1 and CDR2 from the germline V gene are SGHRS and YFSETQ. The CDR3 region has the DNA TGCGCCAGCAGCTTGGAGGGGAATCGCAATCAGCCCCAGCATTTT. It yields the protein CASSLEGNRNQPQHF.

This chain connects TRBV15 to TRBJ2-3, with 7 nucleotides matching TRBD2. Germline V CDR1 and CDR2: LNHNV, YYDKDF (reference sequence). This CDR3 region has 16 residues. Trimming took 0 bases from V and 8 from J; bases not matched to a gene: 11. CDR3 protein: CATSREFPGLGGTQYF. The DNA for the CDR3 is TGTGCCACCAGCAGAGAATTCCCAGGACTAGGAGGTACGCAGTATTTT.

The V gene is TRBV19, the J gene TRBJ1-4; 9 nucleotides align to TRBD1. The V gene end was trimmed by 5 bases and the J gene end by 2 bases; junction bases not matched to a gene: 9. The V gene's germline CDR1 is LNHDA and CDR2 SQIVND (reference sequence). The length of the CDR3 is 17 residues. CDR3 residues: CASSSPGQGTTNEKLFF. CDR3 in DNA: TGTGCCAGTAGTTCCCCGGGACAGGGAACGACTAATGAAAAACTGTTTTTT.

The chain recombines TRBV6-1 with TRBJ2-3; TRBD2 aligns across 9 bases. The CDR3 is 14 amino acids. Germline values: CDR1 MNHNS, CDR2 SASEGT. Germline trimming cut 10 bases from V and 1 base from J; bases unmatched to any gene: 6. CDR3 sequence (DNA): TGTGCCACCAGACGACTAGCGGGCACAGATACGCAGTATTTT. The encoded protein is CATRRLAGTDTQYF.

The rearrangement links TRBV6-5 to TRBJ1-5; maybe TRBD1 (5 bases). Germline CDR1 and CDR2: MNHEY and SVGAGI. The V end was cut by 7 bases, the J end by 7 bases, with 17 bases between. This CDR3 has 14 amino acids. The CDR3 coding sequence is TGTGCCAGCACCCCCCTAAGGGGTGACCAGCCCCAGCATTTT. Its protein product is CASTPLRGDQPQHF.

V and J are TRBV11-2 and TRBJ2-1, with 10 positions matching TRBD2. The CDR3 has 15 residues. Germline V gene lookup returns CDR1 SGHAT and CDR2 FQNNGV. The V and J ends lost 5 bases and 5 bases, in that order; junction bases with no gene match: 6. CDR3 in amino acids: CASSATSGADNEQFF. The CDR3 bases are TGTGCCAGCAGCGCCACTAGCGGGGCGGACAATGAGCAGTTCTTC.

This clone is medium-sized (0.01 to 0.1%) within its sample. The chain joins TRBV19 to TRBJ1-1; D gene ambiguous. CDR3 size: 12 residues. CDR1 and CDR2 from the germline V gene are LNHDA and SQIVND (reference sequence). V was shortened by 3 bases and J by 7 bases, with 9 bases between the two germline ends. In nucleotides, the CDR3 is TGTGCCAGTAGTATCGGCGCCGTTGAAGCTTTCTTT. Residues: CASSIGAVEAFF.